This T cell receptor beta chain was sequenced for a study of early T cells in non-severe SARS-CoV-2 infection. Study results and limitations: Missing private and CD4 specificities, VDJdb matching favored anti-spike CD8 responses.

Concerning this clonotype: Its specificity is not known.

Tagging with unique molecular identifiers was applied to individual cDNA molecules. One entry per CDR3 protein results from TCRdb running MiXCR on the 5' RACE reads. This sample has fewer than 80,000 distinct CDR3 sequences; roughly 8.2% occur once, and the top ten carry under 15%. With 3 bases removed from V and 6 bases from J, the gap between germline ends came to 12 bases. Germline loops: CDR1 DFQATT, CDR2 SNEGSKA (reference sequence). CDR3 length: 13 amino acids. This sequence originates from an adult who was a healthcare worker with PCR-confirmed SARS-CoV-2 infection or an uninfected control (not recorded which). The genes are TRBV20-1 and TRBJ2-1, with D perhaps matching TRBD1 (6 bases). Specimen: whole blood, collected at baseline. The CDR3 region is CSASFPTGNEQFF. The CDR3 bases are TGCAGTGCTAGTTTCCCGACAGGCAATGAGCAGTTCTTC.